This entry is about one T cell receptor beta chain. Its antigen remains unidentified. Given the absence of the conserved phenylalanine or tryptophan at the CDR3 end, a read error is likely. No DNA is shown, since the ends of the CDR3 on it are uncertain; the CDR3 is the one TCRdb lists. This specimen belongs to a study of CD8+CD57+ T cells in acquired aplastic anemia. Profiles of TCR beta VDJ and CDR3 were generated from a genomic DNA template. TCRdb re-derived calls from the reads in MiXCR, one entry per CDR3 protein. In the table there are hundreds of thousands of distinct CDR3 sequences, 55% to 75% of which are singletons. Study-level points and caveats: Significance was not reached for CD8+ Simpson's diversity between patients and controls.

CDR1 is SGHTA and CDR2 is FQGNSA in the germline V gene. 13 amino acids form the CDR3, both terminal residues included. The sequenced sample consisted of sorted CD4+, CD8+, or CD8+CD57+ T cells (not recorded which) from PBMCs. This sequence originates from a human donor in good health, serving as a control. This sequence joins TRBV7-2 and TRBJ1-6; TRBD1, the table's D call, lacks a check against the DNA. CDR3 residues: CASSSAGQGNTEA.